These T cell receptor beta chains were read from a single sample in a study of CD8 T cells in ankylosing spondylitis. TCRdb analysed the 5' RACE reads with MiXCR anew, one entry per CDR3 protein. In the table there are about 220,000 distinct CDR3 sequences, around 6.6% of which are singletons. Source material: blood, either unsorted or a sorted T cell fraction (not recorded which). The origin of the receptors is a male donor with ankylosing spondylitis. The CDR3 runs from the conserved cysteine through the conserved F or W. D genes are given only for firm matches. Clone sizes are given selectively: once, few, many, or a class where the clone is expanded.

TRBJ1-2 NA NA TRBV4-3 CASSPISGATYGYTF TGCGCCAGCAGCCCTATTTCGGGGGCAACCTATGGCTACACCTTC
TRBJ2-7 NA many TRBV6-6 CASSYYRAYEQYF TGTGCCAGCAGTTATTACAGAGCCTACGAGCAGTACTTC
TRBJ2-2 TRBD2 NA TRBV5-6 CASSSPGGLIGELFF TGTGCCAGCAGCTCCCCGGGAGGCTTAATCGGGGAGCTGTTTTTT
TRBJ1-1 TRBD1 many TRBV6-5 CASSYSGGQGVKAFF TGTGCCAGCAGTTACTCGGGAGGACAGGGGGTTAAGGCTTTCTTT
TRBJ2-4 TRBD1 few TRBV7-9 CASSSGQGEAKNIQYF TGTGCCAGCAGCTCAGGACAGGGTGAGGCCAAAAACATTCAGTACTTC
TRBJ2-1 NA many TRBV7-9 CASSLGASDEQFF TGTGCCAGCAGCTTAGGGGCGAGCGATGAGCAGTTCTTC
TRBJ2-7 NA many TRBV7-9 CASQGYRAVDEQYF TGTGCTTCCCAAGGGTACAGGGCAGTAGACGAGCAGTACTTC
TRBJ1-4 NA many TRBV7-8 CASSMGEKLFF TGTGCCAGCAGCATGGGGGAAAAACTGTTTTTT
TRBJ2-7 NA many TRBV6-5 CVVRQDYEQYF TGTGTCGTCCGACAGGACTACGAGCAGTACTTC
TRBJ1-6 NA few TRBV9 CASSSTGVDSPLHF TGTGCCAGCAGCTCGACCGGGGTGGATTCACCCCTCCACTTT
TRBJ2-7 NA many TRBV27 CASSFGSFYEQYF TGTGCCAGCAGTTTCGGGAGTTTCTACGAGCAGTACTTC
TRBJ2-1 TRBD1 many TRBV6-2/TRBV6-3 CASSRGTAREYNEQFF TGTGCCAGCAGCCGAGGGACAGCCCGCGAGTACAATGAGCAGTTCTTC
TRBJ2-1 NA NA TRBV4-3 CASSQAAASSYNEQFF TGCGCCAGCAGCCAAGCCGCAGCGAGCTCCTACAATGAGCAGTTCTTC
TRBJ2-1 NA NA TRBV6-2/TRBV6-3 CASSYVGLTLIYNEQFF TGTGCCAGCAGTTACGTGGGACTCACGCTTATTTACAATGAGCAGTTCTTC
TRBJ1-2 NA many TRBV15 CATATETGYGYTF TGTGCCACCGCGACCGAAACGGGCTATGGCTACACCTTC
TRBJ2-1 TRBD1 many TRBV28 CASSLLDRGDNEQFF TGTGCCAGCAGTTTATTGGACAGGGGGGACAATGAGCAGTTCTTC
TRBJ2-7 NA many TRBV27 CASSSSTGEVPYEQYF NA
TRBJ2-7 TRBD1 many TRBV7-9 CASSSPGQGSYEQYF TGTGCCAGCAGCTCCCCGGGACAGGGGTCCTACGAGCAGTACTTC
TRBJ2-7 TRBD2 NA TRBV11-1 CATIRKGLAGEKSYEQYF TGTGCCACCATCAGAAAGGGACTAGCGGGAGAAAAGTCCTACGAGCAGTACTTC
TRBJ1-3 NA many TRBV5-1 CASSTDRHPGNTIYF TGCGCCAGCAGCACCGACAGGCACCCTGGAAACACCATATATTTT
TRBJ1-2 NA few TRBV7-9 CASSPPSLFGGYTF TGTGCCAGCAGCCCGCCCTCCCTATTCGGGGGCTACACCTTC
TRBJ2-3 NA many TRBV2 CASSEGGLADTQYF TGTGCCAGCAGTGAGGGGGGTTTGGCAGATACGCAGTATTTT
TRBJ1-2 NA many TRBV9 CASSSRRGVNYGYTF TGTGCCAGCAGCTCCAGACGGGGTGTTAACTATGGCTACACCTTC
TRBJ2-3 NA many TRBV7-9 CASSDSTDTQYF TGTGCCAGCAGCGACAGCACAGATACGCAGTATTTT
TRBJ2-7 NA many TRBV14 CASSQGPGRPFEQYF TGTGCCAGCAGCCAGGGCCCGGGAAGGCCCTTCGAGCAGTACTTC
TRBJ2-1 TRBD1 many TRBV4-3 CASSRQGSYNEQFF TGCGCCAGCAGCCGACAGGGTTCCTACAATGAGCAGTTCTTC
TRBJ2-1 TRBD1 NA TRBV19 CASSLIQGVNNEQFF TGTGCCAGTAGCTTAATCCAGGGGGTGAACAATGAGCAGTTCTTC
TRBJ2-7 NA many TRBV27 CASSLWAGKTYEQYF TGTGCCAGCAGTTTATGGGCAGGGAAAACCTACGAGCAGTACTTC
TRBJ2-7 NA many TRBV4-1 CASSQRGNFYEQYF TGCGCCAGCAGCCAAAGGGGGAATTTCTACGAGCAGTACTTC
TRBJ1-6 TRBD1 many TRBV6-5 CASSYGTGVYNSPLHF TGTGCCAGCAGTTACGGGACAGGGGTCTATAATTCACCCCTCCACTTT
TRBJ2-2 NA NA TRBV20-1 CSGEDEGTGELFF TGCAGCGGAGAGGACGAAGGGACCGGGGAGCTGTTTTTT
TRBJ1-3 TRBD1 many TRBV15 CATSRIRTGPGNTIYF TGTGCCACCAGCAGGATCCGGACAGGGCCGGGAAACACCATATATTTT
TRBJ1-4 NA NA TRBV27 CASSFRHGPFQSNEKLFF TGTGCCAGCAGTTTTAGGCACGGACCTTTTCAGAGTAATGAAAAACTGTTTTTT
TRBJ2-5 NA NA TRBV4-3 CASSQDLWGSGEETQYF TGCGCCAGCAGCCAAGATCTTTGGGGTAGTGGGGAAGAGACCCAGTACTTC
TRBJ2-3 TRBD1 many TRBV2 CASSRTGSTDTQYF TGTGCCAGCAGTCGGACAGGGAGCACAGATACGCAGTATTTT
TRBJ2-6 TRBD1 few TRBV7-3 CASSTWTGVSGANVLTF TGTGCCAGCAGCACCTGGACAGGGGTCTCTGGGGCCAACGTCCTGACTTTC
TRBJ2-3 NA few TRBV4-3 CASSLTTLASTDTQYF TGCGCCAGCAGCCTAACGACCCTAGCTAGCACAGATACGCAGTATTTT
TRBJ1-1 NA many TRBV27 CASSPHRYTGNTEAFF TGTGCCAGCAGTCCCCACCGTTATACAGGGAACACTGAAGCTTTCTTT
TRBJ2-1 TRBD2 many TRBV7-9 CASRDGLAIYNEQFF TGTGCCAGCAGGGATGGACTAGCCATCTACAATGAGCAGTTCTTC
TRBJ1-2 TRBD1 many TRBV29-1 CSVSSPDRGSHGYTF TGCAGCGTCTCTTCCCCGGACAGGGGGAGTCATGGCTACACCTTC
TRBJ1-1 TRBD1 many TRBV28 CASSLGTGSTEAFF TGTGCCAGCAGCCTCGGGACAGGGAGTACTGAAGCTTTCTTT
TRBJ1-1 NA many TRBV5-1 CASRVDRYEAFF TGCGCCAGCAGGGTCGACCGCTATGAAGCTTTCTTT
TRBJ2-1 TRBD1 many TRBV9 CASSLRDRGYNEQFF TGTGCCAGCAGCCTCAGGGACAGGGGGTACAATGAGCAGTTCTTC
TRBJ2-7 TRBD2 NA TRBV6-1 CASSLKAGDPYEQYF TGTGCCAGCAGCCTGAAAGCGGGAGACCCCTACGAGCAGTACTTC
TRBJ1-5 NA NA TRBV15 CATSRDLVQPQHF TGTGCCACCAGCAGGGACCTAGTCCAGCCCCAGCATTTT
TRBJ2-7 TRBD2 few TRBV7-9 CASKENSGSSYEQYF TGTGCCAGCAAGGAGAATAGCGGGAGCTCCTACGAGCAGTACTTC
TRBJ2-1 NA many TRBV7-8 CASSLGMAGAASSYNEQFF TGTGCCAGCAGCTTAGGTATGGCAGGGGCCGCGAGCTCCTACAATGAGCAGTTCTTC
TRBJ2-2 NA many TRBV4-1 CASSPRGGPSLNTGELFF TGCGCCAGCAGCCCCCGTGGGGGACCGAGCCTGAACACCGGGGAGCTGTTTTTT
TRBJ2-7 NA NA TRBV4-1 CASSQPTTASYEQYF TGCGCCAGCAGCCAACCGACGACTGCCTCCTACGAGCAGTACTTC
TRBJ1-5 NA many TRBV20-1 CSARSQGSQPQHF TGCAGTGCTAGAAGCCAGGGAAGTCAGCCCCAGCATTTT
TRBJ2-5 NA NA TRBV7-2 CASSLTSNAAQYF TGTGCCAGCAGCTTAACTAGTAACGCCGCCCAGTACTTC
TRBJ2-1 TRBD1 many TRBV2 CASSGGTGDFF TGTGCCAGCAGTGGGGGAACAGGGGATTTCTTC
TRBJ1-5 NA many TRBV6-4 CASHRPNQPQHF TGTGCCTCCCACCGTCCCAATCAGCCCCAGCATTTT
TRBJ2-2 NA many TRBV28 CASSPGLTGELFF TGTGCCAGCAGTCCAGGACTGACCGGGGAGCTGTTTTTT
TRBJ2-3 NA many TRBV5-5 CASSVSTRGFTSTDTQYF TGTGCCAGCAGCGTCTCCACGCGTGGATTTACTAGCACAGATACGCAGTATTTT
TRBJ1-1 TRBD1 many TRBV5-1 CASSFPDRGEAEAFF TGCGCCAGCAGCTTCCCGGACAGGGGGGAGGCTGAAGCTTTCTTT
TRBJ2-1 NA NA TRBV30 CAWSKSGVEQFF TGTGCCTGGAGTAAATCGGGGGTTGAGCAGTTCTTC
TRBJ2-6 NA many TRBV24-1 CATSDFRWGSSGANVLTF TGTGCCACCAGTGATTTCCGATGGGGCAGCTCTGGGGCCAACGTCCTGACTTTC
TRBJ2-3 NA many TRBV7-9 CASGTYQQGTDTQYF TGTGCCAGTGGGACCTATCAACAGGGCACAGATACGCAGTATTTT
TRBJ1-1 NA many TRBV18 CASSPEQAEMGRTEAFF TGTGCCAGCTCACCGGAACAGGCGGAGATGGGGAGGACTGAAGCTTTCTTT